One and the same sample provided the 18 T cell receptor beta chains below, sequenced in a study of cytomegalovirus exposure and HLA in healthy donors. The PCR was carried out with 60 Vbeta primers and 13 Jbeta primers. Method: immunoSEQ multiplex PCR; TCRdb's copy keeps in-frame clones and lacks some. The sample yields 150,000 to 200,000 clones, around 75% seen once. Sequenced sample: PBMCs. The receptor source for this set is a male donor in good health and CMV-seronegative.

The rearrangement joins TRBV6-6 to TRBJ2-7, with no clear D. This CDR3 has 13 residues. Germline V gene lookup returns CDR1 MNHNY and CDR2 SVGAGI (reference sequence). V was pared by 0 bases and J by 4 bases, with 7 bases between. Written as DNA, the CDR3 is TGTGCCAGCAGTTACTCACAAGATTACGAGCAGTACTTC. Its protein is CASSYSQDYEQYF.

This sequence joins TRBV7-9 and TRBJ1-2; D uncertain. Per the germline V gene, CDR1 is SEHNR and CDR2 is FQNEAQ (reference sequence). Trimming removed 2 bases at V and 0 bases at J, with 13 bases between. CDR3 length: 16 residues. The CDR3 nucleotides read TGTGCCAGCAGCTTATTAACCCAGGTCTCTAACTATGGCTACACCTTC. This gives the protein CASSLLTQVSNYGYTF. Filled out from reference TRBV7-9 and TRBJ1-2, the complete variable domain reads DTGVSQNPRHKITKRGQNVTFRCDPISEHNRLYWYRQTLGQGPEFLTYFQNEAQLEKSRLLSDRFSAERPKGSFSTLEIQRTEQGDSAMYLCASSLLTQVSNYGYTFGSGTRLTVV.

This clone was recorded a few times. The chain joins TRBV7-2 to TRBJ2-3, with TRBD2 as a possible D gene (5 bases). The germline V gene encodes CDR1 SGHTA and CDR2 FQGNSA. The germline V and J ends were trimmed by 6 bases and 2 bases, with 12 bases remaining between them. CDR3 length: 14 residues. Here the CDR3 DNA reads TGTGCCAGCAGGCGGACTGGACCCACAGATACGCAGTATTTT. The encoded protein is CASRRTGPTDTQYF.

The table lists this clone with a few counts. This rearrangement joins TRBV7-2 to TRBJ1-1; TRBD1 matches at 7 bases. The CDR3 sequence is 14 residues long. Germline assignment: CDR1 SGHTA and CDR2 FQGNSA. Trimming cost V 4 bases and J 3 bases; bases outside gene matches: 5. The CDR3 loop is CASSSGQFHTEAFF. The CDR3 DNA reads TGTGCCAGCAGCTCGGGACAGTTCCACACTGAAGCTTTCTTT.

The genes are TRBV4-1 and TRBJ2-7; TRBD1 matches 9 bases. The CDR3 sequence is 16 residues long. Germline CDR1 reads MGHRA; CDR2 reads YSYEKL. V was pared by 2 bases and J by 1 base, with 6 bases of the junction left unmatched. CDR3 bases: TGCGCCAGCAGCCAATTGGACAGGGGAGTTTCCTACGAGCAGTACTTC. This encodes CASSQLDRGVSYEQYF.

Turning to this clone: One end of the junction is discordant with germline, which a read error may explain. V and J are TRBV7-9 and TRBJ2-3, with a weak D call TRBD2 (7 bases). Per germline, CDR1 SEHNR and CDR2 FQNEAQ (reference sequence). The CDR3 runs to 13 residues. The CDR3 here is CSSSSQGGDTQYF. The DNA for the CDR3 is TGTTCCAGCAGCTCACAGGGAGGGGATACGCAGTATTTT.

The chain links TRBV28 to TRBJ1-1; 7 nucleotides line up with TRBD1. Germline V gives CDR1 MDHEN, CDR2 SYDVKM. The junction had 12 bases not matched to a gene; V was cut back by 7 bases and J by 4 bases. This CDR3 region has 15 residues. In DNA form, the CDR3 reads TGTGCCAGCACCTTCCCCCAGGGGGGTAGCACTGAAGCTTTCTTT. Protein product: CASTFPQGGSTEAFF.

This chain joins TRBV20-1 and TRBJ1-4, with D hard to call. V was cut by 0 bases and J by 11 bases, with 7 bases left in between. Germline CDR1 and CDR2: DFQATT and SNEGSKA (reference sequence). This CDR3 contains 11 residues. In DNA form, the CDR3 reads TGCAGTGCTAGAGATCAGGATAAACTGTTTTTT. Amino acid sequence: CSARDQDKLFF.

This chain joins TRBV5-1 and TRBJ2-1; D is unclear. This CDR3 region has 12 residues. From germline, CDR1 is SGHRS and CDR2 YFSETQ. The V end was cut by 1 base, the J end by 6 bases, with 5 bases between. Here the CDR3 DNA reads TGCGCCAGCAGCTTGTACGGCAATGAGCAGTTCTTC. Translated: CASSLYGNEQFF. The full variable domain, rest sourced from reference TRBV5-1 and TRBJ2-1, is KAGVTQTPRYLIKTRGQQVTLSCSPISGHRSVSWYQQTPGQGLQFLFEYFSETQRNKGNFPGRFSGRQFSNSRSEMNVSTLELGDSALYLCASSLYGNEQFFGPGTRLTVL.

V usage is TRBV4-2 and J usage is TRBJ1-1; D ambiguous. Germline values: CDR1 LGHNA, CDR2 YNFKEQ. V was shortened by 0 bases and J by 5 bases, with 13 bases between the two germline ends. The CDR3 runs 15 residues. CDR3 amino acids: CASSQDYVRPTEAFF. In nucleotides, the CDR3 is TGTGCCAGCAGCCAAGATTATGTCAGGCCGACTGAAGCTTTCTTT.

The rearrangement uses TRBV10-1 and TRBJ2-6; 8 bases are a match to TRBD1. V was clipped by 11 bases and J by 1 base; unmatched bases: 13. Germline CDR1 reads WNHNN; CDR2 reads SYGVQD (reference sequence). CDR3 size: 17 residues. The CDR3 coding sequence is TGCGCCGGCCAGGACAGGGCCAAAGTTTCTGGGGCCAACGTCCTGACTTTC. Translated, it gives CAGQDRAKVSGANVLTF.

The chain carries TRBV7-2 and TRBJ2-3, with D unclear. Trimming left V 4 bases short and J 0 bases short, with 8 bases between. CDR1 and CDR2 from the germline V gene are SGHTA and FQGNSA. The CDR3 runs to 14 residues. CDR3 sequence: CASSSSVSTDTQYF. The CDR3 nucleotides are TGTGCCAGCAGCTCTTCTGTTAGCACAGATACGCAGTATTTT.

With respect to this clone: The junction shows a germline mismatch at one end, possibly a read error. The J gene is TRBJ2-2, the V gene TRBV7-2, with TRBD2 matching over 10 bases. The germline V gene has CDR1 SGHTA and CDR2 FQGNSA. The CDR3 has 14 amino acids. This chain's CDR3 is CASSLAGAVGELFF. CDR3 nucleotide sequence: TGTGCCAGCAGCCTAGCGGGAGCGGTCGGGGAGCTGTTTTTT.

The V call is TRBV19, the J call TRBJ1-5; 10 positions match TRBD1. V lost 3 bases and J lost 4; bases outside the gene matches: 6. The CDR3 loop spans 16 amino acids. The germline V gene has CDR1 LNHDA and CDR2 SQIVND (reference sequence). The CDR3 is CASSMGTGEPNQPQHF. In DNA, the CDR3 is TGTGCCAGTAGTATGGGGACAGGGGAGCCTAATCAGCCCCAGCATTTT.

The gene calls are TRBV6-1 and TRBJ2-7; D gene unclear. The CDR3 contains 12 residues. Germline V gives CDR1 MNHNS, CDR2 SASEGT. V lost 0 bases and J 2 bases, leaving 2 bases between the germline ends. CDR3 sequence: CASSEATYEQYF. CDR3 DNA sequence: TGTGCCAGCAGTGAAGCCACCTACGAGCAGTACTTC.

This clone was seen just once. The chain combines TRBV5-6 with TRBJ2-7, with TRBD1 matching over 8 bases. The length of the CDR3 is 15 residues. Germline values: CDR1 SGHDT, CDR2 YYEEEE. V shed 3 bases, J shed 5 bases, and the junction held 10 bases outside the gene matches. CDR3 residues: CASSWTGTGANEQYF. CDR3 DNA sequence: TGTGCCAGCAGCTGGACCGGGACAGGTGCCAACGAGCAGTACTTC.

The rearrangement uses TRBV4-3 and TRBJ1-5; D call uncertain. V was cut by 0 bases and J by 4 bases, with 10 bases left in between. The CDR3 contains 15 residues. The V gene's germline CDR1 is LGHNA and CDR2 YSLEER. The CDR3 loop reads CASSQDNRLNQPQHF. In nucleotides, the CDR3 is TGCGCCAGCAGCCAAGATAATCGGTTGAATCAGCCCCAGCATTTT.

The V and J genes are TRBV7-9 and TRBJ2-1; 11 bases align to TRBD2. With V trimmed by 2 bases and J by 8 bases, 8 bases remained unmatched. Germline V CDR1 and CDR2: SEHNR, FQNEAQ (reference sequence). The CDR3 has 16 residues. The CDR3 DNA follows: TGTGCCAGCAGCTTATTACCGGGACTAGCGGAACATGAGCAGTTCTTC. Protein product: CASSLLPGLAEHEQFF.